The 8 T cell receptor beta chains reported below all come from one sample, sequenced in a study of T cell repertoires in ileal Crohn's disease. The protocol was immunoSEQ multiplex PCR, while the TCRdb copy is restricted to in-frame clones and leaves out a portion. The profile shows about 5,000 clones, about 81% of them singletons. Input material: ileal tissue. These receptors came from an adult with Crohn's disease.

V usage is TRBV29-1 and J usage is TRBJ1-1; 9 bases are shared with TRBD1. Per the germline V gene, CDR1 is SQVTM and CDR2 is ANQGSEA. With V trimmed by 6 bases and J by 5 bases, 10 bases remained unmatched. CDR3 length: 14 residues. CDR3 bases: TGCAGCGTCCGCGGGACAGGGAGGGAGACTGAAGCTTTCTTT. Residues: CSVRGTGRETEAFF.

V is TRBV6-5 and J is TRBJ1-4; D might be TRBD1 (6 bases). The CDR3 consists of 14 residues. With 6 bases removed from V and 7 bases from J, the gap between germline ends came to 15 bases. The germline CDR1 and CDR2 sequences are MNHEY and SVGAGI. Here the CDR3 DNA reads TGTGCCAGCAGACCCGGACAGTTGGGTGAAAAACTGTTTTTT. Its protein is CASRPGQLGEKLFF.

The chain links TRBV5-1 to TRBJ2-5; 10 positions match TRBD2. The junction had 9 bases not matched to a gene; V was cut back by 2 bases and J by 5 bases. Germline values: CDR1 SGHRS, CDR2 YFSETQ. The CDR3 has 16 residues. CDR3: CASSFFLAGGEETQYF. DNA of the CDR3: TGCGCCAGCAGCTTCTTCTTAGCGGGGGGCGAGGAGACCCAGTACTTC.

The V call is TRBV4-1, the J call TRBJ2-7, with 10 bases matching TRBD1. The CDR3 covers 15 residues. Germline assignment: CDR1 MGHRA and CDR2 YSYEKL. J lost 4 bases, V lost 1 base, and 4 bases had no gene match. The CDR3 reads CASSQARDRGYEQYF. In nucleotides, the CDR3 is TGCGCCAGCAGCCAAGCCCGGGACAGGGGATACGAGCAGTACTTC.

The rearrangement joins TRBV5-1 to TRBJ1-3; D is uncertain. The CDR3 has 14 amino acids. V was pared by 3 bases and J by 3 bases, with 10 bases between. Per germline, CDR1 SGHRS and CDR2 YFSETQ. DNA of the CDR3: TGCGCCAGCAGCTACGGGGTTCTTGGAAACACCATATATTTT. Encoded protein: CASSYGVLGNTIYF.

The chain combines TRBV30 with TRBJ2-3; TRBD1 aligns across 7 bases. V lost 4 bases to trimming and J lost 5 bases; unmatched junction nucleotides: 0. CDR1 and CDR2 (germline): GTSNPN, SVGIG (reference sequence). The CDR3 has 11 residues. This chain's CDR3 is CAWTGGDTQYF. The CDR3 bases are TGTGCCTGGACAGGGGGAGATACGCAGTATTTT.

The chain is built from TRBV20-1 and TRBJ2-1; D remains ambiguous. CDR1 and CDR2 from the germline V gene are DFQATT and SNEGSKA (reference sequence). V was cut by 8 bases and J by 5 bases, with 10 bases left in between. This CDR3 has 11 residues. CDR3 sequence reads: CSSSDNNEQFF. As DNA, the CDR3 is TGCAGTTCGTCAGACAACAATGAGCAGTTCTTC.

V and J are TRBV27 and TRBJ2-1; 8 bases fit TRBD1. The trim removed 3 bases at V and 9 bases at J, leaving 13 bases unmatched. There are 16 residues in the CDR3. Germline V gene data show CDR1 as MNHEY and CDR2 as SMNVEV (reference sequence). The DNA of the CDR3 is TGTGCCAGCAGTTTGGTATCGAAGACAGGGGCGATTGAGCAGTTCTTC. Translation gives CASSLVSKTGAIEQFF.